This T cell receptor (beta chain) appears in the sequencing data of a study of T cell responses to AZD1222 COVID-19 vaccine. General study points: Close to half of spike-specific TCRs reportedly recognize unmutated variant regions. CD4 TCRs linked to vaccination spanned spike, dominating at 160-218 and 743-854.

The table came from immunoSEQ multiplex PCR; TCRdb's copy has only in-frame clones and leaves some out. The profile shows roughly 100,000 clones, 86% of them singletons. A note on this clone: Its antigen is not known.

This TCR was sampled from an adult in good health. The starting material was peripheral blood, obtained on day 0 of AZD1222 vaccination.

CDR3 protein: CASSVSSPRGEQFF. In DNA form, the CDR3 reads TGTGCCAGCAGCGTTTCCTCCCCCCGGGGTGAGCAGTTCTTC. The rearrangement joins TRBV7-2 to TRBJ2-1; D might be TRBD2 (5 bases). The CDR3 is 14 amino acids. Trimming pared 5 bases from V and 9 bases from J, leaving 17 bases between. CDR1 SGHTA and CDR2 FQGNSA come from the germline V gene.